This is a list of T cell receptor beta chains from one sample in a study of beta chain features in type 1 diabetes. The method was immunoSEQ multiplex PCR; TCRdb's version includes in-frame clones alone and lacks a portion of them. The sample lists some 350,000 clones; roughly 13% were seen once. Sequenced material: naive CD4+ T cells from blood. The receptors derive from a woman under 30 with type 1 diabetes. Both conserved end residues are part of each CDR3. D genes are given only for firm matches. The size field is filled for only some rows; it gives once, few, many or a size class.

V	J	size	D	DNA	CDR3
TRBV29-1	TRBJ2-3	-	-	TGCAGCGTTTCATCGGGGGTCCCAGATACGCAGTATTTT	CSVSSGVPDTQYF
TRBV7-9	TRBJ2-7	few	-	TGTGCCAGCAGCAGATCCCTCAGGGGACCAAGCTCCTACGAGCAGTACTTC	CASSRSLRGPSSYEQYF
TRBV28	TRBJ2-1	-	TRBD2	TGTGCCAGCAGTTTAGTAGCGGGAGGTGAGCAGTTCTTC	CASSLVAGGEQFF
TRBV7-9	TRBJ1-1	few	TRBD1	TGTGCCAGCACCAATAAGGGGGCCGCGAACACTGAAGCTTTCTTT	CASTNKGAANTEAFF
TRBV12-5	TRBJ1-1	-	-	TGTGCTAGTGGTTTGGCAGGGAACACTGAAGCTTTCTTT	CASGLAGNTEAFF
TRBV6-6	TRBJ2-3	-	TRBD1	TGTGCCAGCAGTCGACAGGGGCGGTCTAGCACAGATACGCAGTATTTT	CASSRQGRSSTDTQYF
TRBV18	TRBJ2-3	-	-	TGTGCCAGCTCACTCCTAGACAGAGGGACTAGCACAGATACGCAGTATTTT	CASSLLDRGTSTDTQYF
TRBV30	TRBJ2-7	few	TRBD2	TGTGCCTGGTCTACGGGACTAGCCAACAAATATGATCCCTACGAGCAGTACTTC	CAWSTGLANKYDPYEQYF
TRBV28	TRBJ1-4	few	-	TGTGCCAGCAGGGAAGGGAGGAATGAAAAACTGTTTTTT	CASREGRNEKLFF
TRBV5-4	TRBJ1-2	few	-	TGTGCCAGCAGCATAGCAGTGGGCAGGGGTCATGGCTACACCTTC	CASSIAVGRGHGYTF
TRBV6-1	TRBJ1-1	-	-	TGTGCCAGCGGTTGGGCCAAGAACACTGAAGCTTTCTTT	CASGWAKNTEAFF
TRBV2	TRBJ2-6	-	TRBD1	TGTGCCAGCATAGGGTTACAGGGGATAAGCTCTGGGGCCAACGTCCTGACTTTC	CASIGLQGISSGANVLTF
TRBV25-1	TRBJ1-1	-	TRBD1	TGTGCCAGCAGCCCTGCACAGGGGGGGGGTGCGGGGACTGAAGCTTTCTTT	CASSPAQGGGAGTEAFF
TRBV28	TRBJ1-5	few	TRBD1	TGTGCCAGCAGTCGATGGACAGGGGGCTACAGTCAGCCCCAGCATTTT	CASSRWTGGYSQPQHF
TRBV29-1	TRBJ2-1	few	-	TGCAGCGTTGATCGGGGGACCTCCTACAATGAGCAGTTCTTC	CSVDRGTSYNEQFF
TRBV5-1	TRBJ2-1	-	-	TGCGCCAGCAGCTTTGCCATGGGCAGGGAAGGAAACAATGAGCAGTTCTTC	CASSFAMGREGNNEQFF
TRBV30	TRBJ1-2	few	-	TGTGCCTGGATTCCTTCTAAGACAGACCTCTATGGCTACACCTTC	CAWIPSKTDLYGYTF